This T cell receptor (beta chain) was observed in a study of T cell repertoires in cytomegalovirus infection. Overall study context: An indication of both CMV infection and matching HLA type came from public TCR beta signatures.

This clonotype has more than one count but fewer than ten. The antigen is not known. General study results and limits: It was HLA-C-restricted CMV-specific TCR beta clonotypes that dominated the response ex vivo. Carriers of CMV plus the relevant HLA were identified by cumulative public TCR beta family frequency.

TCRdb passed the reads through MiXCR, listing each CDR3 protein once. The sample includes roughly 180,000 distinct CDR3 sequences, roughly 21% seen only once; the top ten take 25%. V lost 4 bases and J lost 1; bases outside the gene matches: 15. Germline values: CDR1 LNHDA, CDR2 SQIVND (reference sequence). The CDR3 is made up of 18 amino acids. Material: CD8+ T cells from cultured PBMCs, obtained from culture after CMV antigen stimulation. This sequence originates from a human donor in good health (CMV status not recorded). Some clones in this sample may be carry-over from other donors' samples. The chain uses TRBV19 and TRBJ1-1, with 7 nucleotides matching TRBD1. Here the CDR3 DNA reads TGTGCCAGTAGTAGTCGCTCAAGGGGGCGCCGTGGGAACACTGAAGCTTTCTTT. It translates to CASSSRSRGRRGNTEAFF.